One and the same sample provided the 18 T cell receptor beta chains below, sequenced in a study of cytomegalovirus exposure and HLA in healthy donors. Data came from immunoSEQ multiplex PCR; TCRdb stores just in-frame clones and leaves some out. This sample has hundreds of thousands of clones, with about nine tenths found just once. The sequenced material came from PBMCs. These receptors all come from a woman younger than 35 in good health and CMV-seronegative.

The chain joins TRBV27 to TRBJ2-6, with no clear D. Germline assignment: CDR1 MNHEY and CDR2 SMNVEV (reference sequence). The V end was cut by 2 bases, the J end by 2 bases, with 7 bases between. This CDR3 is 15 amino acids long. The CDR3 sequence: CASSLGRPGANVLTF. CDR3 sequence (DNA): TGTGCCAGCAGTTTAGGCAGGCCTGGGGCCAACGTCCTGACTTTC.

This sequence joins TRBV7-2 and TRBJ2-1, with TRBD2 identical over 9 bases. Trimming took 4 bases from V and 10 from J; bases not matched to a gene: 11. Germline CDR1 and CDR2: SGHTA and FQGNSA. CDR3 length equals 15 residues. The CDR3 is CASSSEIAGVREQFF. The CDR3 DNA sequence: TGTGCCAGCAGCTCGGAGATAGCGGGAGTTAGGGAGCAGTTCTTC.

The chain is built from TRBV19 and TRBJ1-5; D remains unclear. The length of the CDR3 is 15 residues. V shed 6 bases and J shed 0 bases, with 12 bases lying between them. Looked up from germline, CDR1 is LNHDA and CDR2 is SQIVND (reference sequence). CDR3 nucleotides: TGTGCCAGTAGCCGCTTGGCCAGTAGCAATCAGCCCCAGCATTTT. Translated, it gives CASSRLASSNQPQHF.

The CDR3 protein is CASSLSSSFWGQVNNEQFF. CDR3 coding DNA: TGTGCCAGCAGTTTATCCTCCTCCTTTTGGGGACAGGTTAACAATGAGCAGTTCTTC. The chain uses TRBV28 and TRBJ2-1; 8 bases are a match to TRBD1. Germline CDR1 reads MDHEN; CDR2 reads SYDVKM. The CDR3 contains 19 residues. V was pared by 1 base and J by 5 bases, with 16 bases of the junction left unmatched. The full variable domain, in which reference TRBV28 and TRBJ2-1 provide the parts outside the CDR3, is DVKVTQSSRYLVKRTGEKVFLECVQDMDHENMFWYRQDPGLGLRLIYFSYDVKMKEKGDIPEGYSVSREKKERFSLILESASTNQTSMYLCASSLSSSFWGQVNNEQFFGPGTRLTVL.

The genes are TRBV5-4 and TRBJ2-2; D is perhaps TRBD2 (6 bases). Between the trimmed V and J ends, which lost 0 bases and 0 bases, there was a span of 15 bases. The CDR3 totals 18 residues. Germline loops: CDR1 SGHNT, CDR2 YYREEE (reference sequence). The CDR3 DNA reads TGTGCCAGCAGCTTGGGTTATGGGCGACTAGCGAACACCGGGGAGCTGTTTTTT. Its protein product is CASSLGYGRLANTGELFF. The full variable domain, with the rest looked up from reference TRBV5-4 and TRBJ2-2, is ETGVTQSPTHLIKTRGQQVTLRCSSQSGHNTVSWYQQALGQGPQFIFQYYREEENGRGNFPPRFSGLQFPNYSSELNVNALELDDSALYLCASSLGYGRLANTGELFFGEGSRLTVL.

The chain carries TRBV4-2 and TRBJ2-2; 7 bases agree with TRBD2. Germline V gene lookup returns CDR1 LGHNA and CDR2 YNFKEQ. The CDR3 has 18 residues. V was pared by 1 base and J by 5 bases, with 13 bases of the junction left unmatched. This chain's CDR3 is CASSQVSGTLGGTGELFF. CDR3 sequence (DNA): TGTGCCAGCAGCCAAGTTTCGGGAACCCTGGGGGGGACCGGGGAGCTGTTTTTT.

The V gene is TRBV15, the J gene TRBJ2-1; 10 nucleotides line up with TRBD2. V was pared by 0 bases and J by 8 bases, with 7 bases of the junction left unmatched. The CDR3 has 16 amino acids. Germline V gene data show CDR1 as LNHNV and CDR2 as YYDKDF (reference sequence). The CDR3 region has the DNA TGTGCCACCAGCAGAGAACCGGGACTAGCGAGCGATGAGCAGTTCTTC. This encodes CATSREPGLASDEQFF.

This chain connects TRBV11-2 to TRBJ2-7; 12 bases fit TRBD2. V lost 6 bases to trimming and J lost 3 bases; unmatched junction nucleotides: 9. Germline V gene lookup returns CDR1 SGHAT and CDR2 FQNNGV. The length of the CDR3 is 16 residues. Here the CDR3 DNA reads TGTGCCAGCAGTCGACTAGCGGGGGAGGTACGCTACGAGCAGTACTTC. Translation: CASSRLAGEVRYEQYF.

J is TRBJ1-2 and V is TRBV6-1, with 12 bases matching TRBD1. There are 14 residues in the CDR3. The germline V gene has CDR1 MNHNS and CDR2 SASEGT. Germline trimming cut 0 bases from V and 11 bases from J; bases unmatched to any gene: 4. CDR3 protein: CASSEAGTGGGYTF. The CDR3, as DNA: TGTGCCAGCAGTGAAGCGGGGACAGGGGGCGGTTACACCTTC.

The chain has TRBV7-3 and TRBJ2-3; TRBD2 aligns across 9 bases. Germline V gives CDR1 SGHTA, CDR2 FQGTGA. V lost 2 bases and J lost 4; bases outside the gene matches: 7. This CDR3 spans 16 amino acids. The CDR3 nucleotides read TGTGCCAGCAGCTTAGGGCTAGCGGGGCTCGCAGATACGCAGTATTTT. This codes for CASSLGLAGLADTQYF.

The CDR3 here is CASSQSRGVGTEAFF. CDR3 bases: TGTGCCAGCAGCCAAAGCAGAGGCGTTGGCACTGAAGCTTTCTTT. The chain is built from TRBV14 and TRBJ1-1; D not resolved. Trimming removed 2 bases from V and 4 bases from J, with 14 bases in between. Germline V gene lookup returns CDR1 SGHDN and CDR2 FVKESK. The CDR3 is made up of 15 amino acids.

The rearrangement links TRBV4-1 to TRBJ2-3; tentative D call: TRBD1 (5 bases). Trimming cost V 1 base and J 1 base, with 9 bases left between them. This CDR3 is 15 amino acids long. From germline, CDR1 is MGHRA and CDR2 YSYEKL. The CDR3 reads CASSQGRVGTDTQYF. CDR3 nucleotide sequence: TGCGCCAGCAGCCAAGGCAGGGTTGGCACAGATACGCAGTATTTT.

The rearrangement links TRBV28 to TRBJ2-5, with TRBD2 matching over 7 bases. Losses at the gene ends were 3 bases for V and 5 bases for J; bases not matched to a gene: 6. Germline V gives CDR1 MDHEN, CDR2 SYDVKM. This CDR3 spans 14 amino acids. The CDR3 reads CASSLLAVQETQYF. As DNA, the CDR3 is TGTGCCAGCAGTTTGCTAGCGGTTCAGGAGACCCAGTACTTC.

This clone was detected only a few times. V is TRBV10-3 and J is TRBJ2-1, with 11 bases matching TRBD2. The germline CDR1 and CDR2 sequences are ENHRY and SYGVKD. J was trimmed by 6 bases and V by 4 bases; bases with no gene match: 5. The CDR3 length is 15 residues. The CDR3: CAISGGTSGPNEQFF. The CDR3 DNA reads as TGTGCCATCAGTGGCGGGACTAGCGGCCCCAATGAGCAGTTCTTC.

V gene TRBV6-5 combines with J gene TRBJ2-7; TRBD2 might be the D (5 bases). CDR3 size: 15 residues. V gave up 3 bases and J gave up 2 bases, with 14 bases separating them. Germline values: CDR1 MNHEY, CDR2 SVGAGI. Here the CDR3 reads CASSYGREFPYEQYF. The CDR3 DNA reads TGTGCCAGCAGTTATGGGAGAGAGTTCCCCTACGAGCAGTACTTC.

This clone was picked up a small number of times. The V and J genes are TRBV7-9 and TRBJ1-1; TRBD1 aligns across 9 bases. Per the germline V gene, CDR1 is SEHNR and CDR2 is FQNEAQ (reference sequence). V gave up 10 bases and J gave up 5 bases; unmatched junction bases: 8. The CDR3 contains 13 residues. CDR3 loop: CATPRGTGTEAFF. The CDR3 DNA is TGTGCCACCCCCCGCGGGACAGGGACTGAAGCTTTCTTT.

V usage is TRBV6-1 and J usage is TRBJ2-7, with TRBD1 matching over 10 bases. The CDR3 is 19 amino acids. The V and J ends lost 2 bases and 4 bases, in that order; junction bases with no gene match: 17. Germline V lookup: CDR1 MNHNS, CDR2 SASEGT. CDR3: CASSEFDRGHRTRGYEQYF. DNA of the CDR3: TGTGCCAGCAGTGAATTTGACAGGGGGCATAGGACTAGAGGATACGAGCAGTACTTC.

The chain carries TRBV6-5 and TRBJ2-1; D is perhaps TRBD2 (5 bases). Germline assignment: CDR1 MNHEY and CDR2 SVGAGI. CDR3 length: 13 amino acids. V dropped 0 bases and J dropped 10 bases, with 10 bases sitting between them. The CDR3 nucleotides read TGTGCCAGCAGTTACTCGGAGCGGCAGGAGCAGTTCTTC. Its protein is CASSYSERQEQFF.